The present entry profiles one T cell receptor beta chain with its context. The V segment lost 4 bases and the J segment 4 bases; nucleotides outside the gene matches: 11. CDR1 and CDR2 from the germline V gene are MGHRA and YSYEKL. There are 17 residues in the CDR3. This sample stems from a study of blood T cells in healthy people across ages. A second PCR, run for about 7 to 11 cycles, used a sample-barcoded 5' primer plus a J-beta primer mix. Researchers report that a template-switch adaptor with 12 random nucleotides tagged each cDNA molecule. One entry per CDR3 protein results from TCRdb running MiXCR on the 5' RACE reads. The sample lists over 450,000 distinct CDR3 sequences, less than 25% occurring once. The sample was also reused in another study, on T cells of mothers and their children.

The sequence was obtained from a boy younger than 18 in good health. Material for sequencing was blood. The genes are TRBV4-1 and TRBJ1-4; 8 bases fit TRBD1. This CDR3 is CASSPLVRGLNNEKLFF. The CDR3 DNA sequence: TGCGCCAGCAGCCCCCTAGTCAGGGGGCTAAATAATGAAAAACTGTTTTTT.